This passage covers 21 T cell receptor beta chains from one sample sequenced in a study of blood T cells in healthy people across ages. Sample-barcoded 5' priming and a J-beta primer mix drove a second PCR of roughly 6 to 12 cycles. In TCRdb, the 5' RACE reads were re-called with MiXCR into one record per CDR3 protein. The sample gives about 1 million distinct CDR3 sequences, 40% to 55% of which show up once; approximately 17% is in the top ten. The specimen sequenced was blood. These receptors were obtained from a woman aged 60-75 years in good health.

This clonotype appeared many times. Written as DNA, the CDR3 is TGTGCCAGCAGCCTGGAATGGTCAGATACGCAGTATTTT. This codes for CASSLEWSDTQYF. The chain links TRBV7-3 to TRBJ2-3; D not resolved. The CDR3 extends over 13 amino acids. The V gene lost 5 bases and the J gene lost 4 bases, with 10 bases spanning the gap. From germline, CDR1 is SGHTA and CDR2 FQGTGA. Supplemented by reference TRBV7-3 and TRBJ2-3, the full variable domain reads GAGVSQTPSNKVTEKGKYVELRCDPISGHTALYWYRQSLGQGPEFLIYFQGTGAADDSGLPNDRFFAVRPEGSVSTLKIQRTERGDSAVYLCASSLEWSDTQYFGPGTRLTVL.

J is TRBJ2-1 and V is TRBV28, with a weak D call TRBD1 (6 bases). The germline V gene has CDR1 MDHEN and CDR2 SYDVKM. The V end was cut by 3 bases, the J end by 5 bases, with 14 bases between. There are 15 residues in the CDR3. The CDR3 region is CASSLGARRNNEQFF. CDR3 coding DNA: TGTGCCAGCAGTTTGGGGGCTAGGCGGAACAATGAGCAGTTCTTC.

In nucleotides, the CDR3 is TGTGCCAGCAGACTAGACGGGAACACTGAAGCTTTCTTT. Translation gives CASRLDGNTEAFF. This chain connects TRBV6-2 or TRBV6-3 to TRBJ1-1; D not resolved. Looked up from germline, CDR1 is MNHEY and CDR2 is SVGEGT. The CDR3 is 13 amino acids. Trimming removed 6 bases from V and 1 base from J, with 9 bases in between.

In nucleotides, the CDR3 is TGTGCCACTAGTTCTGGGACTAGCGGGAGGGAAGATACGCAGTATTTT. This translates into CATSSGTSGREDTQYF. The J gene is TRBJ2-3, the V gene TRBV24-1; 16 nucleotides align to TRBD2. CDR1 and CDR2 from the germline V gene are KGHDR and SFDVKD. This CDR3 has 16 residues. V dropped 10 bases and J dropped 5; count of bases not matched to a gene: 8.

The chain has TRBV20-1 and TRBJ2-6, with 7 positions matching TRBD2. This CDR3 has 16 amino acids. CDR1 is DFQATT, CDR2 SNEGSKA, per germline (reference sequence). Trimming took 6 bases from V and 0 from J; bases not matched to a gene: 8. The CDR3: CSAQTSRTSGANVLTF. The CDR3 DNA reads TGCAGTGCCCAGACTAGCCGGACCTCTGGGGCCAACGTCCTGACTTTC.

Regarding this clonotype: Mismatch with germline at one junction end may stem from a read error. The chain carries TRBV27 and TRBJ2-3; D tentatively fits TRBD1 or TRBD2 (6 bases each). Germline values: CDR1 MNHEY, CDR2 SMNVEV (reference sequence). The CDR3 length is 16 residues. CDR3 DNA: TGTGCCAGCAGCCCCGGGGGCGTACCTAGCACAGATATGCAGTATTTT. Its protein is CASSPGGVPSTDMQYF.

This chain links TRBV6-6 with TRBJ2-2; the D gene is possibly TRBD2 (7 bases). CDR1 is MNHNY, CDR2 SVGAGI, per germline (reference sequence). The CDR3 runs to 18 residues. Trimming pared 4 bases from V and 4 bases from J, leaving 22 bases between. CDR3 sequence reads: CASSSSRGGEGLTGELFF. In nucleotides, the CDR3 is TGTGCCAGCAGTTCCTCCCGAGGGGGGGAGGGCCTCACCGGGGAGCTGTTTTTT.

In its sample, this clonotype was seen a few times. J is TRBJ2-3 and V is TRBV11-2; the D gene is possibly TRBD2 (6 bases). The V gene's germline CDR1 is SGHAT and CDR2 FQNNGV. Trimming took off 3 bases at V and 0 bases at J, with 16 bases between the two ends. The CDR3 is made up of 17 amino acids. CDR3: CASSFTSWSSSTDTQYF. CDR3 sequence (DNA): TGTGCCAGCAGCTTCACTAGCTGGAGTAGTAGCACAGATACGCAGTATTTT.

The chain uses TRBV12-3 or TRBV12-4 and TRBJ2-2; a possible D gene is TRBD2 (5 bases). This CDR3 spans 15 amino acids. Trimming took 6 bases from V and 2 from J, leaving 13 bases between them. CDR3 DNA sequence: TGTGCCAGCAGAGGAAGCGGAGTTAACACCGGGGAGCTGTTTTTT. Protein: CASRGSGVNTGELFF.

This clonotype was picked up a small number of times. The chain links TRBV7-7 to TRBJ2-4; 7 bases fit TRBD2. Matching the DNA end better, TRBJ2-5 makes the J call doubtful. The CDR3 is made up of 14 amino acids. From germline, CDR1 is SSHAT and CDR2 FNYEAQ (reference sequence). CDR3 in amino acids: CASSSLAEQETQYF. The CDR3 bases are TGTGCCAGCAGCTCTCTAGCGGAGCAAGAGACCCAGTACTTC.

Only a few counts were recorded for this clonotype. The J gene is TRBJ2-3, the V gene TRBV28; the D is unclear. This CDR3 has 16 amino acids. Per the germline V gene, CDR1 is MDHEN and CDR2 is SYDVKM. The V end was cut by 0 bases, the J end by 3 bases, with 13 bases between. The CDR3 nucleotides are TGTGCCAGCAGTTTATGGGATAGAAGGAGTACAGATACGCAGTATTTT. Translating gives CASSLWDRRSTDTQYF.

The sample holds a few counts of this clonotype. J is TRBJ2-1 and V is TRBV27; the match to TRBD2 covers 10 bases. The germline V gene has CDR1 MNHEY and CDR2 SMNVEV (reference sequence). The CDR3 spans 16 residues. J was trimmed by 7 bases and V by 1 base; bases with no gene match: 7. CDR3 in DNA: TGTGCCAGCAGTTTATGGCCTAGCGGGAGTCTGAATGAGCAGTTCTTC. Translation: CASSLWPSGSLNEQFF.

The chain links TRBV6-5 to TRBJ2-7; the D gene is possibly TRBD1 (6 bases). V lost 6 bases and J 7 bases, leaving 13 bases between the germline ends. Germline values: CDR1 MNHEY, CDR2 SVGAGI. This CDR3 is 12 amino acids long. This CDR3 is CASRTRGNEQYF. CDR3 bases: TGTGCCAGCAGAACCAGGGGAAATGAGCAGTACTTC.

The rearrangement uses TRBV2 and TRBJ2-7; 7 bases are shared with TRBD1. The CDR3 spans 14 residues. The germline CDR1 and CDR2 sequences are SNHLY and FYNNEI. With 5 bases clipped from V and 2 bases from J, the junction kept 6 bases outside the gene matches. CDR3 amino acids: CASSPTGFAYEQYF. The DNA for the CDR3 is TGTGCCAGCAGTCCGACAGGGTTCGCCTACGAGCAGTACTTC.

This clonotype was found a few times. CDR3 DNA sequence: TGTGCCAGCAAGGGCCTCTATAATTCACCCCTCCACTTT. The encoded protein is CASKGLYNSPLHF. The chain has TRBV6-5 and TRBJ1-6; D gene ambiguous. Germline V gives CDR1 MNHEY, CDR2 SVGAGI. V was cut by 7 bases and J by 3 bases, with 7 bases left in between. CDR3 length equals 13 residues.

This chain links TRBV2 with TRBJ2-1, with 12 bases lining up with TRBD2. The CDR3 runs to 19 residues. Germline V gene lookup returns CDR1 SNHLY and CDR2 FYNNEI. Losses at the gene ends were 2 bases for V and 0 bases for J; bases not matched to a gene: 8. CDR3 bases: TGTGCCAGCAGTGAAAGCGGGCTAGCGGGAGGGAGCTCCTACAATGAGCAGTTCTTC. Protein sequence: CASSESGLAGGSSYNEQFF.

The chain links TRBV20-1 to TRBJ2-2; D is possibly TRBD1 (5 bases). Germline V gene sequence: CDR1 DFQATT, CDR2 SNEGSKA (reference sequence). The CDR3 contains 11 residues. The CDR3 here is CSARDTGELFF. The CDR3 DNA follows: TGCAGCGCCAGGGACACCGGGGAGCTGTTTTTT.

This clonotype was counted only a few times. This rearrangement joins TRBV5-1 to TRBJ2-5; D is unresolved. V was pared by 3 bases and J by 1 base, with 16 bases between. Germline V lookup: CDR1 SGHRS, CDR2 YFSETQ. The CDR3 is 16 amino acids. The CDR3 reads CASSSGLKPFQETQYF. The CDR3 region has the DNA TGCGCCAGCAGCTCCGGCCTGAAGCCTTTCCAAGAGACCCAGTACTTC.

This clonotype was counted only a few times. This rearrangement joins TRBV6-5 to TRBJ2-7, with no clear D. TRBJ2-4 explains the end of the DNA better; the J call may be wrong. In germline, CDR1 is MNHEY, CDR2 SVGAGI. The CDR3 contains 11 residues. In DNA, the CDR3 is TGTGCCAGCACATCCAGAAACATTCAGTACTTC. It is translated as CASTSRNIQYF.

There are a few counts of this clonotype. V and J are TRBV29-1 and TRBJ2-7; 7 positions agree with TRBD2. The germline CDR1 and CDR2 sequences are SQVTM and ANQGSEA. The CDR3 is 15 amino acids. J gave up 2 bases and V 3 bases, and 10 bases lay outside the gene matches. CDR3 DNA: TGCAGCGTTGAGGTTAGCGGGCCAACAGCCTACGAGCAGTACTTC. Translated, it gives CSVEVSGPTAYEQYF.

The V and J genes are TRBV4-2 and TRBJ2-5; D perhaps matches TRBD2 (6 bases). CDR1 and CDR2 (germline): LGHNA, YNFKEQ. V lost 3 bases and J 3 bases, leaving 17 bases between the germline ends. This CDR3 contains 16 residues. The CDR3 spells CASSQRTNPREETQYF. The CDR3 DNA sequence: TGTGCCAGCAGCCAGAGGACTAACCCGAGGGAAGAGACCCAGTACTTC.